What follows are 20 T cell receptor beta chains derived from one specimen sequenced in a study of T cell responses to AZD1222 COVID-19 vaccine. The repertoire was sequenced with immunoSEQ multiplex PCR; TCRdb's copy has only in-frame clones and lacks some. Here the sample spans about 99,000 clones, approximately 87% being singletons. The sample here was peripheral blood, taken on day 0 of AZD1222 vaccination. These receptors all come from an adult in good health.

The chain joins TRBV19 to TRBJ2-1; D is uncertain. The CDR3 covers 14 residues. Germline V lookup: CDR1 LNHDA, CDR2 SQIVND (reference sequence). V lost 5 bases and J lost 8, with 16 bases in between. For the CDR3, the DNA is TGTGCCAGTAGTCCGAGCCCTGCGGTCCATGAGCAGTTCTTC. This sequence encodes CASSPSPAVHEQFF. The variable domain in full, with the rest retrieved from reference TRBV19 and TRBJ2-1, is DGGITQSPKYLFRKEGQNVTLSCEQNLNHDAMYWYRQDPGQGLRLIYYSQIVNDFQKGDIAEGYSVSREKKESFPLTVTSAQKNPTAFYLCASSPSPAVHEQFFGPGTRLTVL.

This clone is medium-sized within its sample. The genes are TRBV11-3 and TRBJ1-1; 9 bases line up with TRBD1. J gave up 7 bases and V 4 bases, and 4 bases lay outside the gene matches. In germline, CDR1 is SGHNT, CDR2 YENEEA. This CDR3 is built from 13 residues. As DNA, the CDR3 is TGTGCCAGCAGCTGGGGACAGGGCGGTGAAGCTTTCTTT. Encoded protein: CASSWGQGGEAFF. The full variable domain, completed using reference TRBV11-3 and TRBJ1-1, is EAGVVQSPRYKIIEKKQPVAFWCNPISGHNTLYWYLQNLGQGPELLIRYENEEAVDDSQLPKDRFSAERLKGVDSTLKIQPAELGDSAVYLCASSWGQGGEAFFGQGTRLTVV.

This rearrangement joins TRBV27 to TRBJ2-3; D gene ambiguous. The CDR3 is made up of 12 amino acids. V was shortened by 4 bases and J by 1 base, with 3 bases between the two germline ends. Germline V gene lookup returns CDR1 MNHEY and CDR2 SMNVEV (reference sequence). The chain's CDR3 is CASSSGTDTQYF. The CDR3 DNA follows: TGTGCCAGCAGTTCGGGCACAGATACGCAGTATTTT.

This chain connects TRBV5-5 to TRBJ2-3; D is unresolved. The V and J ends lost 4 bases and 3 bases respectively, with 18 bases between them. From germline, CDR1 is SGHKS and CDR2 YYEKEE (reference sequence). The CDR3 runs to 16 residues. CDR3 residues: CASSPENVYSTDTQYF. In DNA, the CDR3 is TGTGCCAGCAGCCCAGAAAACGTCTATTCTACAGATACGCAGTATTTT. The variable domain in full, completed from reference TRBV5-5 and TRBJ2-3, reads DAGVTQSPTHLIKTRGQQVTLRCSPISGHKSVSWYQQVLGQGPQFIFQYYEKEERGRGNFPDRFSARQFPNYSSELNVNALLLGDSALYLCASSPENVYSTDTQYFGPGTRLTVL.

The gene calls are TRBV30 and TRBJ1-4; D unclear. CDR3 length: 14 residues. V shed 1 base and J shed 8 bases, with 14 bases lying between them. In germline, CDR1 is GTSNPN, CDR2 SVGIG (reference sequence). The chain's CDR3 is CAWSGLGLGEKLFF. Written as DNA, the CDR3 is TGTGCCTGGAGTGGTCTTGGTTTGGGCGAAAAACTGTTTTTT.

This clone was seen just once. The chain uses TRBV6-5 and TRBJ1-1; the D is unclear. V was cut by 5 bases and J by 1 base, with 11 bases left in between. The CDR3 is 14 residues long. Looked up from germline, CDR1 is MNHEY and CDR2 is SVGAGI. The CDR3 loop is CASSKLYKNTEAFF. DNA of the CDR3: TGTGCCAGCAGTAAACTTTACAAGAACACTGAAGCTTTCTTT.

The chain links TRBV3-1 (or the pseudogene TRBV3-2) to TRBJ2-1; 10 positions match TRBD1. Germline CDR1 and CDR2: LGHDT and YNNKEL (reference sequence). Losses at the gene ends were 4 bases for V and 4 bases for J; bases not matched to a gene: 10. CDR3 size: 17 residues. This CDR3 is CASSLQTGQGTYNEQFF. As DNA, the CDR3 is TGTGCCAGCAGCCTTCAGACGGGACAGGGGACTTACAATGAGCAGTTCTTC.

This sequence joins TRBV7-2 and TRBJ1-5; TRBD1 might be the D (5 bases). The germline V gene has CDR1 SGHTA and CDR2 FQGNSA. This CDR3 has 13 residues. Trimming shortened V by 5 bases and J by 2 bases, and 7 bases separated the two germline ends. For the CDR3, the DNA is TGTGCCAGCAGCATCAGGGGCAATCAGCCCCAGCATTTT. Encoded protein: CASSIRGNQPQHF.

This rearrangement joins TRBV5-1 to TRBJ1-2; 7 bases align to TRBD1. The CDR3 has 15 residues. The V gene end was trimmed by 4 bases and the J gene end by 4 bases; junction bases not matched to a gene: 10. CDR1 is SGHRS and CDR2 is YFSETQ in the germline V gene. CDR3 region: CASSIDRAGGYGYTF. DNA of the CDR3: TGCGCCAGCAGCATCGACAGGGCTGGTGGCTATGGCTACACCTTC.

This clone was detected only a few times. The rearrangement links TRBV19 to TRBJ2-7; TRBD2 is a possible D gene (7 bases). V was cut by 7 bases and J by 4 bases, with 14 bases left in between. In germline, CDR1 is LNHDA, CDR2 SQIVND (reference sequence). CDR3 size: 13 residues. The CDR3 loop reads CASTGRGGYEQYF. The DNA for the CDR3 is TGTGCCAGTACGGGCAGGGGAGGGTACGAGCAGTACTTC.

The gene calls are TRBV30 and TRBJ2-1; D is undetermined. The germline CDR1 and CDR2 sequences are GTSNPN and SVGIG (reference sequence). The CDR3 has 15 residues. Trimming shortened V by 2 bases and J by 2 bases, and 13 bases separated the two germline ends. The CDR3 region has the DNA TGTGCCTGGAGTAACGGCCTAGATGCCTACAATGAGCAGTTCTTC. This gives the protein CAWSNGLDAYNEQFF.

The CDR3 region has the DNA TGTGCCAGAAGCTTAGTGGGGGCCGAGCCACTGAATGAAAAACTGTTTTTT. The encoded protein is CARSLVGAEPLNEKLFF. The rearrangement uses TRBV7-5 and TRBJ1-4; TRBD1, the table's D call, was not compared with the DNA. TRBV7-5 is recorded as a pseudogene. The CDR3 totals 17 residues.

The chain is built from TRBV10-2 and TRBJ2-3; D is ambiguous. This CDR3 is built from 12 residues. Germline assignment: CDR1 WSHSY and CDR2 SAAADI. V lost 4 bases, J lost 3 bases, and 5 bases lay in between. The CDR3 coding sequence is TGCGCCAGCAGTGTCGGAACAGATACGCAGTATTTT. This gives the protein CASSVGTDTQYF.

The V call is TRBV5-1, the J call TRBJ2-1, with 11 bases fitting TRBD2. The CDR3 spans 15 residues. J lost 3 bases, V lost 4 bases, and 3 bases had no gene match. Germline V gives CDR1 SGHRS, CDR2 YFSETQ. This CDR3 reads CASSAGLAGYNEQFF. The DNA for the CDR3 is TGCGCCAGCAGCGCCGGACTAGCGGGCTACAATGAGCAGTTCTTC.

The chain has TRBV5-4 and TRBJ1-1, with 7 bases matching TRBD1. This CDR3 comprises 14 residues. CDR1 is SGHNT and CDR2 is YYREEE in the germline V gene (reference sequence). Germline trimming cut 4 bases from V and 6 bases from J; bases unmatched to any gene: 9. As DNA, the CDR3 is TGTGCCAGCAGCCGCCTGGACAGGAAGTCTGAAGCTTTCTTT. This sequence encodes CASSRLDRKSEAFF.

CDR3 protein: CASSPPWVESNQPQHF. In DNA, the CDR3 is TGTGCCAGCAGTCCACCTTGGGTTGAGAGCAATCAGCCCCAGCATTTT. The chain couples TRBV28 to TRBJ1-5; D unresolved. V was clipped by 5 bases and J by 1 base, with 15 bases between them. The CDR3 spans 16 residues. Germline V gene lookup returns CDR1 MDHEN and CDR2 SYDVKM.

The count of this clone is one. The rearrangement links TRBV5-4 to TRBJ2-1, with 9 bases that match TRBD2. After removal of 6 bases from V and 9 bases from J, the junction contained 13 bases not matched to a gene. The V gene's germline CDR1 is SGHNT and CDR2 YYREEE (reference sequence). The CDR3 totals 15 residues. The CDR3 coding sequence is TGTGCCAGCACCCGGGCGGCTAGCGGGACGATTGAGCAGTTCTTC. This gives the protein CASTRAASGTIEQFF.

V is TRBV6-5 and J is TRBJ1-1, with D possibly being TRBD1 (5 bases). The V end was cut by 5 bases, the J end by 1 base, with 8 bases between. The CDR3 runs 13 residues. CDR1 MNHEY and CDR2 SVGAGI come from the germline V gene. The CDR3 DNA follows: TGTGCCAGCAGTATAAGGGGGAACACTGAAGCTTTCTTT. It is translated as CASSIRGNTEAFF.

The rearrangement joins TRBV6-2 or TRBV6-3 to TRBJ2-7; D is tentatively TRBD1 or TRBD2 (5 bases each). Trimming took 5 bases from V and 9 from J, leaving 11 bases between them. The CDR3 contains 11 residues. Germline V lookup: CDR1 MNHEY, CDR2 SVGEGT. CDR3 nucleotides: TGTGCCAGCAGTAACCGGGACGTGCAGTACTTC. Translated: CASSNRDVQYF.

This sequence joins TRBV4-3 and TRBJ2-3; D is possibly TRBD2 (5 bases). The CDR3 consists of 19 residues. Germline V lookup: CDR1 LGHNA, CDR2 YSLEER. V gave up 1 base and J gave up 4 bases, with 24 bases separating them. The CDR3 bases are TGCGCCAGCAGCCAAGGTGTCCGGGGAACCGCTTTCTCTGCAGATACGCAGTATTTT. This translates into CASSQGVRGTAFSADTQYF.